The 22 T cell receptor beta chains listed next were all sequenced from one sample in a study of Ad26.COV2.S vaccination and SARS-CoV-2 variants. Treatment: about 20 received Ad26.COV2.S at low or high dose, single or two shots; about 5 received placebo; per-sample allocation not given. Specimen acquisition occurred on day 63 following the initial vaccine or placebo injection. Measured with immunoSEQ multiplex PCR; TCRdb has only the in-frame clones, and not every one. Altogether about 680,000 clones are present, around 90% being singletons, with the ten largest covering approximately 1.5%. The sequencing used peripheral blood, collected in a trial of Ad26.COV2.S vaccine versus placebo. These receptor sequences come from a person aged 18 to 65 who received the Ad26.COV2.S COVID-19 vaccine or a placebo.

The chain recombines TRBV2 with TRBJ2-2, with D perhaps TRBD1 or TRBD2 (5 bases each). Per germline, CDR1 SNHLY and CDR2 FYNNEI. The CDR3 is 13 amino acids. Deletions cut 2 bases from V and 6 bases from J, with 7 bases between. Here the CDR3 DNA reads TGTGCCAGCAGTGAAAGAGGGGCCGGGGAGCTGTTTTTT. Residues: CASSERGAGELFF.

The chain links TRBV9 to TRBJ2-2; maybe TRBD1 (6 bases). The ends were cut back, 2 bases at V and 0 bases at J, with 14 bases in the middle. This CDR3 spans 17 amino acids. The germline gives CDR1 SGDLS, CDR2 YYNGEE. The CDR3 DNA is TGTGCCAGCAGCGTGTCGACAGGATTCGCGAACACCGGGGAGCTGTTTTTT. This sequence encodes CASSVSTGFANTGELFF.

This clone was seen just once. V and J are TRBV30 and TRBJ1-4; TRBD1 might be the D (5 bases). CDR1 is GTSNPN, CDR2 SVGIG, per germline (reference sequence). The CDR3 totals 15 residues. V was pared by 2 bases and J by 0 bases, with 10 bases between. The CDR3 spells CAWSRDRATNEKLFF. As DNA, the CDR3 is TGTGCCTGGAGTAGGGACCGTGCAACTAATGAAAAACTGTTTTTT.

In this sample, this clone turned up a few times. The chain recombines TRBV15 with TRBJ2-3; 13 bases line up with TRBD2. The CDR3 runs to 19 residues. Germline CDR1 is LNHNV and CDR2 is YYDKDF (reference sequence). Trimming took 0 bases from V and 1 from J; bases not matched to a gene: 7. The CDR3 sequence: CATSRDRGTSGTGTDTQYF. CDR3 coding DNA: TGTGCCACCAGCAGAGATCGGGGGACTAGCGGGACTGGCACAGATACGCAGTATTTT.

The CDR3 reads CATAAGSGGTDTQYF. As DNA, the CDR3 is TGTGCCACCGCCGCAGGGAGCGGGGGCACAGATACGCAGTATTTT. The genes are TRBV6-5 and TRBJ2-3; 7 bases are a match to TRBD2. The CDR3 covers 15 residues. Germline V gene lookup returns CDR1 MNHEY and CDR2 SVGAGI. The trim removed 10 bases at V and 1 base at J, leaving 11 bases unmatched.

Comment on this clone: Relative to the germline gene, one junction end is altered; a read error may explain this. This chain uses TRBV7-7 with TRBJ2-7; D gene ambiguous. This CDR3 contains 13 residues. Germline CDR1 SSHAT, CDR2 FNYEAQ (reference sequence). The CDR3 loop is CASSLEENYEQYF. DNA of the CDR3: TGTGCTAGCAGCTTAGAGGAAAACTACGAGCAGTACTTC.

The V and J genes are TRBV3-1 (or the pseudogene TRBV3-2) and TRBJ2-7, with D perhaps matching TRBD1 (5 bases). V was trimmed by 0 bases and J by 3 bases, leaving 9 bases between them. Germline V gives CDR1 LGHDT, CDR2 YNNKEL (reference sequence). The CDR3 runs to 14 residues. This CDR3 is CASSQEGADYEQYF. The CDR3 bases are TGTGCCAGCAGCCAAGAAGGGGCTGACTACGAGCAGTACTTC.

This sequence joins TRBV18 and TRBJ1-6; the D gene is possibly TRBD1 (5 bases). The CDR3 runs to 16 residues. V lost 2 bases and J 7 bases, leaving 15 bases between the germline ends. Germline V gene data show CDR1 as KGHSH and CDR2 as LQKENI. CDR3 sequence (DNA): TGTGCCAGCTCACCATTTAAAGAGGGGTCGAATTCACCCCTCCACTTT. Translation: CASSPFKEGSNSPLHF.

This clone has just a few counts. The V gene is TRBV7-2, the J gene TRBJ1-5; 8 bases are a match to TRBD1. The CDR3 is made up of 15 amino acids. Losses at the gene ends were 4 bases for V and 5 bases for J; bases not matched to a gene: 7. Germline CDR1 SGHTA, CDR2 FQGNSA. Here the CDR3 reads CASSYRGQAHQPQHF. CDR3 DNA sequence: TGTGCCAGCAGCTATAGGGGACAGGCCCATCAGCCCCAGCATTTT.

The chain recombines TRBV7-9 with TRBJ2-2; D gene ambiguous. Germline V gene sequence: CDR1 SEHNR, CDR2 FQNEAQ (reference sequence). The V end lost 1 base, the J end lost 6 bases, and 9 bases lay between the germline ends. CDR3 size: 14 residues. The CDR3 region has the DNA TGTGCCAGCAGCTTAGTGGCCGGTGCCGGGGAGCTGTTTTTT. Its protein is CASSLVAGAGELFF.

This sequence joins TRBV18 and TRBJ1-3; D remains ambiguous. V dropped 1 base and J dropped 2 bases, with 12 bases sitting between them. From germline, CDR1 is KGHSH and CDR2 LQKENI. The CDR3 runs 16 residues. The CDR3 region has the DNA TGTGCCAGCTCACCACAAGAGGTTTCTGCTGGAAACACCATATATTTT. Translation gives CASSPQEVSAGNTIYF.

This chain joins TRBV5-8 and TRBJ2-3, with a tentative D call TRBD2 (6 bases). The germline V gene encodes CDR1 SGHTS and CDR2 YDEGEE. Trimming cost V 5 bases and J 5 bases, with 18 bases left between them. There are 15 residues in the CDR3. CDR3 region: CASRPAGRLGDTQYF. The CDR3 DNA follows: TGTGCCAGCAGGCCGGCGGGGAGGCTGGGAGATACGCAGTATTTT. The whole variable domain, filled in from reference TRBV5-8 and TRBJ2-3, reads EAGVTQSPTHLIKTRGQQATLRCSPISGHTSVYWYQQALGLGLQFLLWYDEGEERNRGNFPPRFSGRQFPNYSSELNVNALELEDSALYLCASRPAGRLGDTQYFGPGTRLTVL.

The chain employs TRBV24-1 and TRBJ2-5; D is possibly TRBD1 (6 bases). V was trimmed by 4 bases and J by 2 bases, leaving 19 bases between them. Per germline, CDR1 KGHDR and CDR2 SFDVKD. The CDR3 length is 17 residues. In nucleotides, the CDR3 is TGTGCCACCAGTGACCCGCCGACAGGACCCGAACAAGAGACCCAGTACTTC. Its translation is CATSDPPTGPEQETQYF.

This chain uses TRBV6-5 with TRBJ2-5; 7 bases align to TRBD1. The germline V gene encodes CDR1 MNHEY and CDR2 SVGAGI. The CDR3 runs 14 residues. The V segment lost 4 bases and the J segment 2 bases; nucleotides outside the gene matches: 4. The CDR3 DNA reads TGTGCCAGCAGTTGGGGACAGACTCAAGAGACCCAGTACTTC. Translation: CASSWGQTQETQYF.

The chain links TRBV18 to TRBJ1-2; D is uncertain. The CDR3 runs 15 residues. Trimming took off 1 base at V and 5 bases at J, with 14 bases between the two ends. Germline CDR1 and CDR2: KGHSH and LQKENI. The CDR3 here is CASSPHPGFAYGYTF. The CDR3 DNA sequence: TGTGCCAGCTCACCACACCCGGGGTTCGCTTATGGCTACACCTTC.

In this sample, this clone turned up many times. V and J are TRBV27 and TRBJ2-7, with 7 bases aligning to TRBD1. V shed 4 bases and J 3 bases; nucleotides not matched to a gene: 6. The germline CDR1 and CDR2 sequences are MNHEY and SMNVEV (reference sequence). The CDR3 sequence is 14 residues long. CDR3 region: CASSWDSRNYEQYF. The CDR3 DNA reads TGTGCCAGCAGTTGGGACAGCCGGAACTACGAGCAGTACTTC.

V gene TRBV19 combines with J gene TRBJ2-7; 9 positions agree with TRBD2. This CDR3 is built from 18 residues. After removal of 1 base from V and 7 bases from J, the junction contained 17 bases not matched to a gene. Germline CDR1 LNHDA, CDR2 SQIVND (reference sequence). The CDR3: CASSIGAPGLAGAGEQYF. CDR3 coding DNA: TGTGCCAGTAGTATAGGTGCTCCGGGACTAGCAGGAGCGGGGGAGCAGTACTTC.

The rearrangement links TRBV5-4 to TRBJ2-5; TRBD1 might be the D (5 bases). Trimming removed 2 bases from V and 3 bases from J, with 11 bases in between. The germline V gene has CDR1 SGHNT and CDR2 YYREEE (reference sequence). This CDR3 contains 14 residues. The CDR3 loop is CASSLGARKETQYF. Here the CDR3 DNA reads TGTGCCAGCAGCTTAGGGGCTAGGAAAGAGACCCAGTACTTC.

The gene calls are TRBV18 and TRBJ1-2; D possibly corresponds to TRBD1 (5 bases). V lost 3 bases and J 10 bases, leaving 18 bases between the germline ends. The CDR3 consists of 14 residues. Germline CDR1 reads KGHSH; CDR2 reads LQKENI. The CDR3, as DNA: TGTGCCAGCTCACCCGTGGGGGAGGTAGTAGTCTACACCTTC. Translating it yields CASSPVGEVVVYTF.

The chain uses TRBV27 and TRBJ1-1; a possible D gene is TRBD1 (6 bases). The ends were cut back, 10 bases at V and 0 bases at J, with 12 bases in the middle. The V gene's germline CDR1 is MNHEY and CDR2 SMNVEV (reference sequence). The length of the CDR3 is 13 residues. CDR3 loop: CATWDTMNTEAFF. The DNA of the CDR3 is TGTGCCACCTGGGACACAATGAACACTGAAGCTTTCTTT.

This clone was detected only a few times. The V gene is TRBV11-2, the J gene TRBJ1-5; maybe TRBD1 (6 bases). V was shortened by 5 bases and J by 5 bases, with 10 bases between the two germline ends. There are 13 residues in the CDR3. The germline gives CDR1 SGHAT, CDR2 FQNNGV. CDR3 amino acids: CASSQGLDQPQHF. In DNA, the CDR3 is TGTGCCAGCAGCCAGGGGTTGGATCAGCCCCAGCATTTT.

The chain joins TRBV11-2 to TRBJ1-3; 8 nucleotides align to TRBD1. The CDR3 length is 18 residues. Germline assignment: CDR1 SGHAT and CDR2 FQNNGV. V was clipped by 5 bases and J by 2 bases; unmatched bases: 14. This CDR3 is CASSTLGSRTGTGNTIYF. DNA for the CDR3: TGTGCCAGCAGCACCCTAGGATCAAGGACAGGGACTGGAAACACCATATATTTT.